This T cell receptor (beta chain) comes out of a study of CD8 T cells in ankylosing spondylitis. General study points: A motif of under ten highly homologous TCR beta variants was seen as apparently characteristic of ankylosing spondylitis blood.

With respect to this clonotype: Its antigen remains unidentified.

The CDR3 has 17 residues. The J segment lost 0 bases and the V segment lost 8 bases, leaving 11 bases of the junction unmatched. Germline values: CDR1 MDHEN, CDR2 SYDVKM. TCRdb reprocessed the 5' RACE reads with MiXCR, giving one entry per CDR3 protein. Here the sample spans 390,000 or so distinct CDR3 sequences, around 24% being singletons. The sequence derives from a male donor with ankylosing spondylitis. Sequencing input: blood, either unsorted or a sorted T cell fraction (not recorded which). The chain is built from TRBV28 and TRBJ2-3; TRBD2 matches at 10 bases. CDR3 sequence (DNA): TGTGCCAGCTTCAGCCCGGGACTAGCGACTAGCACAGATACGCAGTATTTT. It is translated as CASFSPGLATSTDTQYF.